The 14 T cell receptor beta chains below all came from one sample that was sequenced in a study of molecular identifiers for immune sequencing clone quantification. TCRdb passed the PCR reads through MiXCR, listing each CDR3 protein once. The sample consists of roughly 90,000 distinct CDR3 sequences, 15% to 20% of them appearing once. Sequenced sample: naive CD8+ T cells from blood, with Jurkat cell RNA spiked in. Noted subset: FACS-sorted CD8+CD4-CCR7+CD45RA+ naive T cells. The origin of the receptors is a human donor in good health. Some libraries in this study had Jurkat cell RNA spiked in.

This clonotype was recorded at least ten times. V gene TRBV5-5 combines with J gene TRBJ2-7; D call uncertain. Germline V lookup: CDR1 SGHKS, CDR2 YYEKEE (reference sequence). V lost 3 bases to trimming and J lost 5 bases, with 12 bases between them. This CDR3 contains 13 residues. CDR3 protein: CASSYVALHEQYF. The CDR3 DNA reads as TGTGCCAGCAGCTACGTCGCCTTGCACGAGCAGTACTTC. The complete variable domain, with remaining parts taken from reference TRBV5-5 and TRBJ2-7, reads DAGVTQSPTHLIKTRGQQVTLRCSPISGHKSVSWYQQVLGQGPQFIFQYYEKEERGRGNFPDRFSARQFPNYSSELNVNALLLGDSALYLCASSYVALHEQYFGPGTRLTVT.

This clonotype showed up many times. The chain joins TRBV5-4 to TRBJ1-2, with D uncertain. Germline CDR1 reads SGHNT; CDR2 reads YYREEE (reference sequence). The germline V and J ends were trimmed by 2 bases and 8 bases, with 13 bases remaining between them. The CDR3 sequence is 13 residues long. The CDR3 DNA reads TGTGCCAGCAGCTTTGGACGCCCTGACGGCTACACCTTC. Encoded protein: CASSFGRPDGYTF. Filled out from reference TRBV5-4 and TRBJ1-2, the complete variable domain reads ETGVTQSPTHLIKTRGQQVTLRCSSQSGHNTVSWYQQALGQGPQFIFQYYREEENGRGNFPPRFSGLQFPNYSSELNVNALELDDSALYLCASSFGRPDGYTFGSGTRLTVV.

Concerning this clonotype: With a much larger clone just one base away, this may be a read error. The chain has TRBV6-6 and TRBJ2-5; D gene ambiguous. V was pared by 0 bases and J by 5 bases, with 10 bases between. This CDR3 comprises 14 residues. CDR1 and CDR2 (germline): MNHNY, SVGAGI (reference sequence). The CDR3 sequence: CASSYSGMGETQYF. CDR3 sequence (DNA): TGTGCCAGCAGTTACTCGGGCATGGGGGAGACCCAGTACTTC.

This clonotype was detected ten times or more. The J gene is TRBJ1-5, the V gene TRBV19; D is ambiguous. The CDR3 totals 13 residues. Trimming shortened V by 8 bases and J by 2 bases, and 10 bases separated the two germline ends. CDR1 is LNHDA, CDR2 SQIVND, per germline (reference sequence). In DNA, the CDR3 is TGTGCCAGTTGGGGATTAGGCAATCAGCCCCAGCATTTT. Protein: CASWGLGNQPQHF.

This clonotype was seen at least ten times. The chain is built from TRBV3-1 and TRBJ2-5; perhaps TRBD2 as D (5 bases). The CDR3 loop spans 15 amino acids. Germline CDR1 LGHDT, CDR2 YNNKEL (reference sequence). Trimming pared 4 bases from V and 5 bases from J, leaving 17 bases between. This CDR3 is CASSPDWSSTETQYF. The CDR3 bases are TGTGCCAGCAGCCCGGACTGGAGTAGCACGGAGACCCAGTACTTC.

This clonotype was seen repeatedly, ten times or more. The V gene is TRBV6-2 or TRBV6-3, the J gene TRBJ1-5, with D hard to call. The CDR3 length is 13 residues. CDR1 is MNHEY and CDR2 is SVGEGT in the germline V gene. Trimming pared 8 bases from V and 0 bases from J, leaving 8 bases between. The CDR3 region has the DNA TGTGCCAGCCAGTGGAGTAGCAATCAGCCCCAGCATTTT. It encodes CASQWSSNQPQHF.

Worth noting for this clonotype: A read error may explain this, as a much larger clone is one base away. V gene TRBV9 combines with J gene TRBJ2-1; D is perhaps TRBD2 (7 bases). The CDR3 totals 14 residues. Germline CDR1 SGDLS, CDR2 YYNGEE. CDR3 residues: CASSVGGGENGQFF. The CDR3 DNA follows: TGTGCCAGCAGCGTAGGCGGGGGCGAAAATGGGCAGTTCTTC.

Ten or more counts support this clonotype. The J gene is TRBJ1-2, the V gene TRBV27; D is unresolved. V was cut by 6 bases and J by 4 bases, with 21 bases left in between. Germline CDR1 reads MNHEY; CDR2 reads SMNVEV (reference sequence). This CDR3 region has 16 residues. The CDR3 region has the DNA TGTGCCAGCAGCCCAACCCCGTTGACCCCTGCCTATGGCTACACCTTC. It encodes CASSPTPLTPAYGYTF.

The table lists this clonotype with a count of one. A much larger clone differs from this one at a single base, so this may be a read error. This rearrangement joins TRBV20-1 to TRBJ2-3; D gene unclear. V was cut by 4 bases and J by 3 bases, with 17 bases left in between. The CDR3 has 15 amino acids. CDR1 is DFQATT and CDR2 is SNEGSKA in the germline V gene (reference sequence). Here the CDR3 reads CSAIWTRFGTDTQYF. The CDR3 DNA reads TGCAGTGCTATTTGGACCCGTTTTGGTACAGATACGCAGTATTTT.

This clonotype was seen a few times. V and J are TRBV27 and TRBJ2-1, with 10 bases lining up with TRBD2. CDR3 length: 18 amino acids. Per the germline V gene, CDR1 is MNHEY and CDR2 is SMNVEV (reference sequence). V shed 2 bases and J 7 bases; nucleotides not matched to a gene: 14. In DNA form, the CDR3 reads TGTGCCAGCAGTTTAAACCACCCCAGCGGGAGGGCCTCTAATGAGCAGTTCTTC. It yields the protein CASSLNHPSGRASNEQFF.

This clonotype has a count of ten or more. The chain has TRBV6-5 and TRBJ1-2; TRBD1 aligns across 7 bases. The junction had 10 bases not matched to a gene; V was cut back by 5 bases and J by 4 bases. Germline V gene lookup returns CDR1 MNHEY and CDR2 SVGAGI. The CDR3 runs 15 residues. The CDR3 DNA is TGTGCCAGCAGTGCGACAGGGACGGCATCCTATGGCTACACCTTC. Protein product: CASSATGTASYGYTF.

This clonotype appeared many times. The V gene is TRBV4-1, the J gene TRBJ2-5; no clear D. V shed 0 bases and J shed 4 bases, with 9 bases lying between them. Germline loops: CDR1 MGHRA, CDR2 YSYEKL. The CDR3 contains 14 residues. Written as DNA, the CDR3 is TGCGCCAGCAGCCAAGATCGCGTTGGAGAGACCCAGTACTTC. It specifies CASSQDRVGETQYF.

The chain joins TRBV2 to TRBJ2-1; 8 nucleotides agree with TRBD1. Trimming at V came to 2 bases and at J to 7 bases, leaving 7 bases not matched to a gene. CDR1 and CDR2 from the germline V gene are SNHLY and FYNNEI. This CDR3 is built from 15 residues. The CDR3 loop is CASSECVRGLNEQFF. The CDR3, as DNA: TGTGCCAGCAGTGAATGCGTCAGGGGGCTAAATGAGCAGTTCTTC.

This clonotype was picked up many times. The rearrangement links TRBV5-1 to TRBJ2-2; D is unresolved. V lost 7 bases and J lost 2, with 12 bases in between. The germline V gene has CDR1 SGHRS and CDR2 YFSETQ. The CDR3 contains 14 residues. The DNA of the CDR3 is TGCGCCAGCCAAGGATGGTCAAACACCGGGGAGCTGTTTTTT. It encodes CASQGWSNTGELFF.